The clone carrying this TCR beta chain was counted many times. Time point reported: patch test 1, 2 weeks after DPC sensitization. The treatment is: therapeutic diphenylcyclopropenone sensitization with weekly scalp DPC. Blood sampling preceded each patch test application. The entry originates in a study of human T cells and chemical hapten exposure. As for the study in general: Recorded diagnoses among the mostly female patients were alopecia areata, totalis or universalis.

Individual cDNA molecules (in the library) carried attached unique molecular identifiers. Via MiXCR, TCRdb re-called the RACE reads, giving one row per CDR3 protein. The sample holds 180,000 or so distinct CDR3 sequences, roughly 15% seen once. This specimen was whole blood, taken in connection with sensitization to the hapten diphenylcyclopropenone (DPC). The TCR comes from a woman aged 30 to 39 with alopecia areata. Some clones in this sample may be carry-over from other donors' samples.

The CDR3 spells CASSIRRGGAYNEQFF. The CDR3 DNA reads as TGTGCCAGTAGTATTAGGCGGGGGGGCGCCTACAATGAGCAGTTCTTC. The chain joins TRBV19 to TRBJ2-1; 9 nucleotides agree with TRBD2. CDR3 length: 16 residues. The V segment lost 3 bases and the J segment 2 bases; nucleotides outside the gene matches: 5. Germline CDR1 and CDR2: LNHDA and SQIVND (reference sequence).